One sample yielded the 26 T cell receptor beta chains listed below, sequenced in a study of T cell responses to AZD1222 COVID-19 vaccine. Profiling relied on immunoSEQ multiplex PCR, and the TCRdb table lists in-frame clones only, not all of them. The sample contains about 110,000 clones, more than 70% of which appear only once. The starting material was peripheral blood, obtained on day 0 of AZD1222 vaccination. These receptors originate from an adult in good health.

This sequence joins TRBV7-9 and TRBJ2-3, with D maybe TRBD2 (6 bases). CDR3 size: 13 residues. Germline lookup yields CDR1 SEHNR and CDR2 FQNEAQ (reference sequence). V was cut by 4 bases and J by 6 bases, with 11 bases left in between. This CDR3 reads CASSSAGRDTQYF. For the CDR3, the DNA is TGTGCCAGCAGCTCGGCAGGGAGGGATACGCAGTATTTT. The whole variable domain, remainder taken from reference TRBV7-9 and TRBJ2-3, is DTGVSQNPRHKITKRGQNVTFRCDPISEHNRLYWYRQTLGQGPEFLTYFQNEAQLEKSRLLSDRFSAERPKGSFSTLEIQRTEQGDSAMYLCASSSAGRDTQYFGPGTRLTVL.

The chain uses TRBV19 and TRBJ1-2; a weak D match, TRBD1 (5 bases). This CDR3 spans 14 amino acids. The V end lost 7 bases, the J end lost 6 bases, and 18 bases lay between the germline ends. CDR1 is LNHDA and CDR2 is SQIVND in the germline V gene (reference sequence). The DNA for the CDR3 is TGTGCCAGTACCATTCCAGGGAATGGTGATGGCTACACCTTC. This encodes CASTIPGNGDGYTF.

The rearrangement links TRBV6-6 to TRBJ2-3, with D possibly matching TRBD1 (5 bases). V was trimmed by 4 bases and J by 6 bases, leaving 14 bases between them. CDR1 and CDR2 from the germline V gene are MNHNY and SVGAGI (reference sequence). This CDR3 comprises 14 residues. CDR3 region: CASSSEGVGDTQYF. The DNA of the CDR3 is TGTGCCAGCAGTTCCGAAGGGGTGGGGGATACGCAGTATTTT.

This sequence joins TRBV7-8 and TRBJ2-3; TRBD2 is a possible D gene (5 bases). The ends were cut back, 7 bases at V and 3 bases at J, with 14 bases in the middle. This CDR3 is 14 amino acids long. The germline V gene has CDR1 SGHVS and CDR2 FQNEAQ. The DNA of the CDR3 is TGTGCCAGCAACATCGCCGGCGGGACAGATACGCAGTATTTT. This encodes CASNIAGGTDTQYF. The complete variable domain, with remaining parts taken from reference TRBV7-8 and TRBJ2-3, reads GAGVSQSPRYKVAKRGQDVALRCDPISGHVSLFWYQQALGQGPEFLTYFQNEAQLDKSGLPSDRFFAERPEGSVSTLKIQRTQQEDSAVYLCASNIAGGTDTQYFGPGTRLTVL.

J is TRBJ2-5 and V is TRBV5-1; TRBD2 agrees at 9 bases. The J segment lost 2 bases and the V segment lost 1 base, leaving 0 bases of the junction unmatched. This CDR3 is 14 amino acids long. Germline CDR1 SGHRS, CDR2 YFSETQ. The CDR3 DNA sequence: TGCGCCAGCAGCTTGACTAGCGGGCAAGAGACCCAGTACTTC. Translation gives CASSLTSGQETQYF.

The V call is TRBV28, the J call TRBJ1-3, with D unclear. Germline assignment: CDR1 MDHEN and CDR2 SYDVKM. This CDR3 is built from 12 residues. V lost 6 bases and J 0 bases, leaving 3 bases between the germline ends. This CDR3 is CASRTSGNTIYF. In DNA, the CDR3 is TGTGCCAGCAGGACCTCTGGAAACACCATATATTTT.

This rearrangement joins TRBV7-2 to TRBJ1-1; no definite D call. V was shortened by 5 bases and J by 1 base, with 11 bases between the two germline ends. The CDR3 runs to 14 residues. In germline, CDR1 is SGHTA, CDR2 FQGNSA. The CDR3 loop is CASSHYTENTEAFF. The CDR3 DNA reads TGTGCCAGCAGCCACTACACAGAGAACACTGAAGCTTTCTTT.

This sequence joins TRBV28 and TRBJ1-6; D possibly corresponds to TRBD1 (5 bases). The V and J ends lost 6 bases and 9 bases respectively, with 21 bases between them. The CDR3 covers 16 residues. CDR1 is MDHEN, CDR2 SYDVKM, per germline. The CDR3 loop reads CASSRVGDPAGSPLHF. CDR3 bases: TGTGCCAGCAGCCGAGTAGGGGACCCCGCGGGTTCACCCCTCCACTTT.

This rearrangement joins TRBV7-2 to TRBJ2-1, with TRBD1 as a possible D gene (5 bases). V was clipped by 2 bases and J by 4 bases, with 12 bases between them. Germline CDR1 and CDR2: SGHTA and FQGNSA. This CDR3 is built from 15 residues. The CDR3 DNA reads TGTGCCAGCAGCTTACGGCAGGGCAATTACAATGAGCAGTTCTTC. This translates into CASSLRQGNYNEQFF.

V is TRBV5-5 and J is TRBJ1-2, with TRBD1 identical over 11 bases. V lost 0 bases, J lost 8 bases, and 6 bases stayed unmatched. The CDR3 is made up of 15 amino acids. Germline lookup yields CDR1 SGHKS and CDR2 YYEKEE (reference sequence). CDR3 DNA: TGTGCCAGCAGCTTGGCCGGGACAGGGGGAGGCGGCTACACCTTC. Translated, it gives CASSLAGTGGGGYTF.

The sample holds one count of this clone. The J gene is TRBJ1-2, the V gene TRBV13, with unresolved D. The CDR3 loop spans 12 amino acids. Looked up from germline, CDR1 is PRHDT and CDR2 is FYEKMQ (reference sequence). V was pared by 6 bases and J by 4 bases, with 9 bases between. The chain's CDR3 is CASRTPSYGYTF. The CDR3, as DNA: TGTGCCAGCAGAACGCCCTCCTATGGCTACACCTTC.

The V and J genes are TRBV13 and TRBJ1-2; 7 bases map to TRBD1. The junction had 5 bases not matched to a gene; V was cut back by 5 bases and J by 8 bases. The CDR3 has 12 amino acids. The germline V gene encodes CDR1 PRHDT and CDR2 FYEKMQ (reference sequence). The CDR3 nucleotides read TGTGCCAGCAGCAGACAGGGTCGAGGCTACACCTTC. Translated, it gives CASSRQGRGYTF.

The rearrangement uses TRBV18 and TRBJ2-7, with 11 bases matching TRBD2. Losses at the gene ends were 2 bases for V and 5 bases for J; bases not matched to a gene: 5. CDR1 is KGHSH and CDR2 is LQKENI in the germline V gene. There are 15 residues in the CDR3. CDR3 sequence reads: CASSPTSGGSHEQYF. The CDR3 DNA follows: TGTGCCAGCTCACCAACTAGCGGGGGTTCCCACGAGCAGTACTTC.

V usage is TRBV21-1 and J usage is TRBJ1-4; the table's D call of TRBD1 was not tested on the DNA. TRBV21-1 is given as a pseudogene. This CDR3 region has 12 residues. CDR3 in amino acids: CASSHREEKLFF. CDR3 nucleotide sequence: TGTGCCAGCAGTCACAGGGAGGAAAAACTGTTTTTT.

The V and J genes are TRBV5-4 and TRBJ2-5, with D possibly matching TRBD2 (6 bases). CDR1 and CDR2 (germline): SGHNT, YYREEE (reference sequence). V shed 4 bases and J shed 5 bases, with 18 bases lying between them. The CDR3 totals 15 residues. The CDR3 region has the DNA TGTGCCAGCAGCGCGGACGTGGAGGCGGGGGAGACCCAGTACTTC. It yields the protein CASSADVEAGETQYF.

V and J are TRBV7-2 and TRBJ2-6; possibly TRBD1 for D (5 bases). This CDR3 has 14 amino acids. The germline V and J ends were trimmed by 7 bases and 4 bases, with 11 bases remaining between them. Germline CDR1 is SGHTA and CDR2 is FQGNSA. CDR3 in amino acids: CASTLGAGANVLTF. The CDR3 bases are TGTGCCAGCACCCTAGGGGCGGGGGCCAACGTCCTGACTTTC.

The rearrangement joins TRBV5-1 to TRBJ2-1; possibly TRBD1 for D (5 bases). The CDR3 is 14 residues long. Germline V gene lookup returns CDR1 SGHRS and CDR2 YFSETQ. Trimming cost V 1 base and J 8 bases, with 13 bases left between them. CDR3 protein: CASSLYAWGDEQFF. The CDR3 nucleotides are TGCGCCAGCAGCTTGTATGCTTGGGGCGATGAGCAGTTCTTC.

The chain is built from TRBV11-2 and TRBJ2-4; D is uncertain. The CDR3 is made up of 15 amino acids. V was pared by 5 bases and J by 3 bases, with 14 bases between. In germline, CDR1 is SGHAT, CDR2 FQNNGV. In DNA form, the CDR3 reads TGTGCCAGCAGCCCGCAAGTATCGCTCAAAAACATTCAGTACTTC. Translated, it gives CASSPQVSLKNIQYF.

V gene TRBV5-5 combines with J gene TRBJ1-1; the D gene is possibly TRBD1 (5 bases). The CDR3 sequence is 16 residues long. Per the germline V gene, CDR1 is SGHKS and CDR2 is YYEKEE (reference sequence). The V end was cut by 4 bases, the J end by 1 base, with 17 bases between. CDR3 residues: CASSPRGPGTNTEAFF. CDR3 nucleotides: TGTGCCAGCAGCCCCCGCGGCCCGGGGACGAACACTGAAGCTTTCTTT.

V is TRBV27 and J is TRBJ1-3, with D possibly matching TRBD1 (5 bases). This CDR3 has 16 residues. The V gene lost 0 bases and the J gene lost 0 bases, with 9 bases spanning the gap. Germline-derived CDR1 and CDR2 are MNHEY and SMNVEV (reference sequence). In DNA form, the CDR3 reads TGTGCCAGCAGTTTATCGGGGGTACTCTCTGGAAACACCATATATTTT. Amino acids: CASSLSGVLSGNTIYF.

The chain uses TRBV11-2 and TRBJ2-7, with D possibly TRBD1 on 5 matching bases. The V end lost 1 base, the J end lost 0 bases, and 7 bases lay between the germline ends. The CDR3 consists of 14 residues. Germline CDR1 reads SGHAT; CDR2 reads FQNNGV. The CDR3 protein is CASSLGRASYEQYF. In DNA, the CDR3 is TGTGCCAGCAGCTTAGGCAGGGCCTCCTACGAGCAGTACTTC.

This clone was counted a few times. This chain joins TRBV6-2 or TRBV6-3 and TRBJ1-6; D is perhaps TRBD1 (5 bases). Germline V gene sequence: CDR1 MNHEY, CDR2 SVGEGT. The CDR3 is 14 residues long. The ends were cut back, 0 bases at V and 9 bases at J, with 9 bases in the middle. This chain's CDR3 is CASSYSGDVSPLHF. The CDR3 bases are TGTGCCAGCAGTTACTCCGGGGACGTTTCACCCCTCCACTTT.

The gene calls are TRBV19 and TRBJ1-5; no definite D call. CDR3 length: 15 residues. The V end lost 6 bases, the J end lost 9 bases, and 21 bases lay between the germline ends. Germline V CDR1 and CDR2: LNHDA, SQIVND (reference sequence). CDR3 amino acids: CASRQQSQRPLPQHF. CDR3 in DNA: TGTGCCAGTAGACAACAGAGCCAACGACCATTGCCCCAGCATTTT. The full variable domain, rest sourced from reference TRBV19 and TRBJ1-5, is DGGITQSPKYLFRKEGQNVTLSCEQNLNHDAMYWYRQDPGQGLRLIYYSQIVNDFQKGDIAEGYSVSREKKESFPLTVTSAQKNPTAFYLCASRQQSQRPLPQHFGDGTRLSIL.

This clone was detected once. This sequence joins TRBV7-2 and TRBJ1-5; D remains unclear. Germline CDR1 and CDR2: SGHTA and FQGNSA. The CDR3 spans 14 residues. Trimming shortened V by 5 bases and J by 4 bases, and 12 bases separated the two germline ends. CDR3 bases: TGTGCCAGCAGCCCCCGGTCAGGAAATCAGCCCCAGCATTTT. As protein: CASSPRSGNQPQHF.

This clone was found a few times. V usage is TRBV21-1 and J usage is TRBJ1-3. TRBV21-1 is annotated as a pseudogene. The CDR3 loop spans 15 amino acids. CDR3 sequence (DNA): TGTGCCAGCAGCAAAAACGATCCGGGAGGAAACACCATATATTTT. Its translation: CASSKNDPGGNTIYF.

The CDR3 region is CASSQGPSIYEQYF. CDR3 nucleotide sequence: TGTGCCAGCAGCCAAGGTCCTAGTATCTACGAGCAGTACTTC. The gene calls are TRBV4-2 and TRBJ2-7; D gene ambiguous. The CDR3 contains 14 residues. Between the trimmed V and J ends, which lost 1 base and 3 bases, there was a span of 10 bases. Germline-derived CDR1 and CDR2 are LGHNA and YNFKEQ.